These 8 T cell receptor beta chains originate from one sample sequenced in a study of blood T cell repertoires in COVID-19. The protocol was immunoSEQ multiplex PCR, while the TCRdb copy is restricted to in-frame clones and leaves out a portion. Of about 220,000 clones in the sample, around 86% were seen once. Material for sequencing was peripheral blood. Every receptor here comes from a woman between 70 and 85 years old with COVID-19, enrolled during active disease.

V usage is TRBV7-9 and J usage is TRBJ2-7, with TRBD1 as a possible D gene (6 bases). The germline V gene encodes CDR1 SEHNR and CDR2 FQNEAQ (reference sequence). Trimming removed 5 bases at V and 2 bases at J, with 13 bases between. The CDR3 is 14 residues long. CDR3 sequence reads: CASSKQGRPYEQYF. The CDR3 DNA sequence: TGTGCCAGCAGCAAACAGGGTCGGCCCTACGAGCAGTACTTC. Together with reference TRBV7-9 and TRBJ2-7, the CDR3 gives the full variable domain: DTGVSQNPRHKITKRGQNVTFRCDPISEHNRLYWYRQTLGQGPEFLTYFQNEAQLEKSRLLSDRFSAERPKGSFSTLEIQRTEQGDSAMYLCASSKQGRPYEQYFGPGTRLTVT.

This chain connects TRBV6-1 to TRBJ2-1; TRBD2 matches at 9 bases. Germline V CDR1 and CDR2: MNHNS, SASEGT. The CDR3 covers 16 residues. V shed 2 bases and J 2 bases; nucleotides not matched to a gene: 4. CDR3 coding DNA: TGTGCCAGCAGTGAACCCGGCGGGAGGGCCTACAATGAGCAGTTCTTC. Translated: CASSEPGGRAYNEQFF.

The V and J genes are TRBV18 and TRBJ2-7; possible D gene TRBD1, 6 bases. This CDR3 is 15 amino acids long. Trimming cost V 3 bases and J 2 bases, with 14 bases left between them. CDR1 is KGHSH and CDR2 is LQKENI in the germline V gene. The CDR3 spells CASSPDRLFTYEQYF. CDR3 coding DNA: TGTGCCAGCTCACCGGACAGACTTTTTACCTACGAGCAGTACTTC. Combining the CDR3 with reference TRBV18 and TRBJ2-7 gives the whole variable domain NAGVMQNPRHLVRRRGQEARLRCSPMKGHSHVYWYRQLPEEGLKFMVYLQKENIIDESGMPKERFSAEFPKEGPSILRIQQVVRGDSAAYFCASSPDRLFTYEQYFGPGTRLTVT.

The sample holds a few counts of this clone. V and J are TRBV19 and TRBJ1-5; 9 positions agree with TRBD1. The CDR3 has 15 amino acids. Germline V gene sequence: CDR1 LNHDA, CDR2 SQIVND (reference sequence). The V segment lost 5 bases and the J segment 4 bases; nucleotides outside the gene matches: 6. The CDR3 sequence is CASSPGQGENQPQHF. DNA of the CDR3: TGTGCCAGTAGTCCGGGACAGGGCGAGAATCAGCCCCAGCATTTT.

This clone was recorded at least ten times. V and J are TRBV27 and TRBJ2-1, with a weak D call TRBD2 (6 bases). Germline V CDR1 and CDR2: MNHEY, SMNVEV (reference sequence). The V gene lost 2 bases and the J gene lost 0 bases, with 11 bases spanning the gap. This CDR3 has 16 amino acids. CDR3 DNA: TGTGCCAGCAGTTTAGTGTCGGGGGTCTCCTACAATGAGCAGTTCTTC. Its translation: CASSLVSGVSYNEQFF.

J is TRBJ1-5 and V is TRBV2, with D maybe TRBD1 (6 bases). CDR1 SNHLY and CDR2 FYNNEI come from the germline V gene. The V end was cut by 4 bases, the J end by 0 bases, with 7 bases between. The CDR3 has 14 residues. CDR3 in DNA: TGTGCCAGCAGTGGGACAGATAGCAATCAGCCCCAGCATTTT. Translating it yields CASSGTDSNQPQHF. The full variable domain, rest sourced from reference TRBV2 and TRBJ1-5, is EPEVTQTPSHQVTQMGQEVILRCVPISNHLYFYWYRQILGQKVEFLVSFYNNEISEKSEIFDDQFSVERPDGSNFTLKIRSTKLEDSAMYFCASSGTDSNQPQHFGDGTRLSIL.

V and J are TRBV28 and TRBJ2-7, with D possibly TRBD1 on 5 matching bases. Germline V CDR1 and CDR2: MDHEN, SYDVKM. Deletions cut 2 bases from V and 10 bases from J, with 12 bases between. The CDR3 runs 12 residues. CDR3 nucleotides: TGTGCCAGCAGTTTAGTAAGGGGCGTTCAGTACTTC. It translates to CASSLVRGVQYF.

The V and J genes are TRBV5-1 and TRBJ2-7, with D perhaps TRBD1 (7 bases). There are 13 residues in the CDR3. Germline lookup yields CDR1 SGHRS and CDR2 YFSETQ. The germline V and J ends were trimmed by 4 bases and 3 bases, with 11 bases remaining between them. The DNA for the CDR3 is TGCGCCAGCAGCGCGGGACAGATCTACGAGCAGTACTTC. This translates into CASSAGQIYEQYF.